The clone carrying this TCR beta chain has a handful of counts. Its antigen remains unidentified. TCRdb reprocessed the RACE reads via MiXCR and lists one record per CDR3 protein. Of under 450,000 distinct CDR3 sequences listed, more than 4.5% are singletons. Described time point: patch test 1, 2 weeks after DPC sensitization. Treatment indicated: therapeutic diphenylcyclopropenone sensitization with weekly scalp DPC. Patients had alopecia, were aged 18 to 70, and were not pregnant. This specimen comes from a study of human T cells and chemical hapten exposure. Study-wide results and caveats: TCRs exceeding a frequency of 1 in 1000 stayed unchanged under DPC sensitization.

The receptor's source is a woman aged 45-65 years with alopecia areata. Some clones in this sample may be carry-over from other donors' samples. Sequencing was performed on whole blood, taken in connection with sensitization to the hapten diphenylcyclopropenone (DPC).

CDR3 in amino acids: CASSFTPYRHQETQYF. DNA of the CDR3: TGTGCCAGCAGTTTTACCCCTTACCGTCACCAAGAGACCCAGTACTTC. This chain uses TRBV28 with TRBJ2-5; D unclear. This CDR3 contains 16 residues. V was cut by 3 bases and J by 0 bases, with 14 bases left in between. CDR1 and CDR2 (germline): MDHEN, SYDVKM.